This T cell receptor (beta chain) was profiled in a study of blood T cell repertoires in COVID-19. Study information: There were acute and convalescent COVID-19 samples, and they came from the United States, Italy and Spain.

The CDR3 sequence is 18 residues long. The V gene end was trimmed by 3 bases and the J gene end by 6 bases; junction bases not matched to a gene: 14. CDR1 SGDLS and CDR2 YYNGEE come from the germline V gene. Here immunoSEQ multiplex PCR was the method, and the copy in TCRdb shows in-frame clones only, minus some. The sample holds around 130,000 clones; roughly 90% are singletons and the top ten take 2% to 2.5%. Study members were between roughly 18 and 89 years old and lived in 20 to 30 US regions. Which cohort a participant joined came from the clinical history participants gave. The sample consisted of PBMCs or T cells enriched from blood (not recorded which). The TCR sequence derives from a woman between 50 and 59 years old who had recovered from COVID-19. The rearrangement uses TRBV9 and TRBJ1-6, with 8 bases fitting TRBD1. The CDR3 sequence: CASSAEGQGGLRNSPLHF. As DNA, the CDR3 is TGTGCCAGCAGCGCGGAAGGACAGGGAGGTCTGCGTAATTCACCCCTCCACTTT.